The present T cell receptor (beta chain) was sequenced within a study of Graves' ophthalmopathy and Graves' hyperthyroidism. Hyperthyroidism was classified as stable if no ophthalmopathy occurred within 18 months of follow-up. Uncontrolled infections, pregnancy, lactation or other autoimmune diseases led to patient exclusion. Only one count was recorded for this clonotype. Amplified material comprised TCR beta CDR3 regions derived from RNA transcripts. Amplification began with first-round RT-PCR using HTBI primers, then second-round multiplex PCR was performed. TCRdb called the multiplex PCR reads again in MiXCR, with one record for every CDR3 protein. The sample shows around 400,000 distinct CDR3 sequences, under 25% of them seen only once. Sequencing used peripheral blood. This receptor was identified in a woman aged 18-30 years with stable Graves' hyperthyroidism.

CDR3 sequence reads: CSASASGVAKNRQYF. The CDR3, as DNA: TGCAGTGCTAGTGCCAGCGGAGTAGCCAAAAACAGGCAGTACTTC. The V gene is TRBV20-1, the J gene TRBJ2-4; D possibly uses TRBD1 or TRBD2 (5 bases each). Germline loops: CDR1 DFQATT, CDR2 SNEGSKA (reference sequence). Trimming shortened V by 3 bases and J by 13 bases, and 25 bases separated the two germline ends. This CDR3 comprises 15 residues.